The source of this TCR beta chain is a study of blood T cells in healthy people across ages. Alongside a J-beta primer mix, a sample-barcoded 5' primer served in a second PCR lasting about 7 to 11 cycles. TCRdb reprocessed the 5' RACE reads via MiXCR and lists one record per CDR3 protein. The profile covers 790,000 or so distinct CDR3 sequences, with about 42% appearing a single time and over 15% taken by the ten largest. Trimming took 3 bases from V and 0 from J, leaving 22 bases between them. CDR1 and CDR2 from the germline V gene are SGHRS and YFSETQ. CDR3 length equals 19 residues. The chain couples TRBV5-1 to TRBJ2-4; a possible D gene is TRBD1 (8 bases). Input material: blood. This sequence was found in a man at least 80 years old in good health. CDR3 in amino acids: CASSYRNTGGGLAKNIQYF. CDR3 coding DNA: TGCGCCAGCAGCTACCGAAACACAGGGGGAGGGCTAGCCAAAAACATTCAGTACTTC.